This passage covers 19 T cell receptor beta chains from one sample sequenced in a study of OX40 agonist ivuxolimab in advanced cancers. The library was produced with the immunoSEQ multiplex PCR assay. Held by TCRdb, this immuneACCESS table contains in-frame sequences only and omits some clones. Under half of the omission traces to an unresolved V gene where checked; the cause of the rest is unknown. The sample table holds 80,000 or so clones, of which just under 85% were seen once. Jointly, the top ten make up 20% to 25% of the sample. Sample: CD4+ or CD8+ T cells sorted from blood, taken in a trial of the OX40 agonist ivuxolimab. Source of these receptors: an adult with an advanced solid tumor such as melanoma, head and neck, liver or kidney cancer.

V gene TRBV7-9 combines with J gene TRBJ2-2; no clear D. Germline V CDR1 and CDR2: SEHNR, FQNEAQ (reference sequence). The CDR3 has 14 amino acids. V gave up 8 bases and J gave up 4 bases, with 14 bases separating them. As DNA, the CDR3 is TGTGCCAGCGCCACGGATAGGGCCACCGGGGAGCTGTTTTTT. This codes for CASATDRATGELFF.

J is TRBJ1-1 and V is TRBV5-4; D may be TRBD1 (6 bases). This CDR3 is 15 amino acids long. Trimming shortened V by 1 base and J by 2 bases, and 12 bases separated the two germline ends. CDR1 SGHNT and CDR2 YYREEE come from the germline V gene (reference sequence). The CDR3 coding sequence is TGTGCCAGCAGCTTGTCCCAGGGGTATAACACTGAAGCTTTCTTT. It specifies CASSLSQGYNTEAFF.

The V gene is TRBV5-8, the J gene TRBJ1-1; TRBD1 aligns across 8 bases. Losses at the gene ends were 7 bases for V and 1 base for J; bases not matched to a gene: 15. From germline, CDR1 is SGHTS and CDR2 YDEGEE. The length of the CDR3 is 17 residues. The CDR3 region has the DNA TGTGCCAGCCTTTCCAGTCCCGGGACAGGCTCGAACACTGAAGCTTTCTTT. Translation: CASLSSPGTGSNTEAFF.

V is TRBV5-3 and J is TRBJ1-1; 9 bases align to TRBD1. TRBV5-3 is an open reading frame, and its role is uncertain. This CDR3 spans 15 amino acids. The ends lost 5 bases at V and 5 bases at J; junction bases unmatched: 10. The CDR3 protein is CARRIPGQGETEAFF. CDR3 bases: TGTGCCAGAAGAATTCCGGGACAGGGAGAAACTGAAGCTTTCTTT.

This chain connects TRBV6-1 to TRBJ2-4; possible D gene TRBD2, 5 bases. Germline-derived CDR1 and CDR2 are MNHNS and SASEGT. Trimming shortened V by 10 bases and J by 2 bases, and 15 bases separated the two germline ends. This CDR3 comprises 14 residues. This CDR3 is CATFAGDSKNIQYF. As DNA, the CDR3 is TGTGCCACATTCGCCGGGGATTCCAAAAACATTCAGTACTTC.

There are a few counts of this clone. The chain employs TRBV2 and TRBJ1-3, with 7 nucleotides matching TRBD1. The trim removed 6 bases at V and 4 bases at J, leaving 6 bases unmatched. The CDR3 contains 14 residues. Germline CDR1 reads SNHLY; CDR2 reads FYNNEI. CDR3 amino acids: CASRARDRGNTIYF. DNA of the CDR3: TGTGCCAGCAGGGCGCGGGACAGAGGAAACACCATATATTTT.

The chain is built from TRBV20-1 and TRBJ1-1; possible D gene TRBD1, 5 bases. Germline V gives CDR1 DFQATT, CDR2 SNEGSKA (reference sequence). The CDR3 runs to 11 residues. With 3 bases removed from V and 11 bases from J, the gap between germline ends came to 13 bases. The CDR3: CSARGGDQAFF. CDR3 DNA: TGCAGTGCTAGGGGAGGGGATCAGGCTTTCTTT.

The J gene is TRBJ2-2, the V gene TRBV19, with 8 bases fitting TRBD1. The CDR3 has 14 amino acids. In germline, CDR1 is LNHDA, CDR2 SQIVND (reference sequence). The ends lost 6 bases at V and 3 bases at J; junction bases unmatched: 3. CDR3 nucleotide sequence: TGTGCCAGTAGGGACAGGGTGTACACCGGGGAGCTGTTTTTT. Translation gives CASRDRVYTGELFF.

A single count supports this clone. The chain has TRBV2 and TRBJ2-3; 11 nucleotides line up with TRBD1. J gave up 4 bases and V 7 bases, and 4 bases lay outside the gene matches. CDR1 is SNHLY and CDR2 is FYNNEI in the germline V gene. The CDR3 length is 14 residues. The DNA of the CDR3 is TGTGCCAGCACCCGGGACAGGGGGGCAGATACGCAGTATTTT. Protein sequence: CASTRDRGADTQYF.

The rearrangement links TRBV29-1 to TRBJ2-3, with 8 bases lining up with TRBD2. The CDR3 length is 18 residues. Germline V lookup: CDR1 SQVTM, CDR2 ANQGSEA. V trimming: 4 bases; J trimming: 0 bases; junction bases outside the gene matches: 15. The CDR3 DNA follows: TGCAGCGTTGCTCGAGGGGTGGTAGCGGGGTCTAGCACAGATACGCAGTATTTT. Protein sequence: CSVARGVVAGSSTDTQYF.

V usage is TRBV5-1 and J usage is TRBJ1-2, with TRBD1 matching over 9 bases. CDR1 and CDR2 (germline): SGHRS, YFSETQ. V lost 4 bases and J lost 5; bases outside the gene matches: 9. The CDR3 has 15 residues. CDR3 bases: TGCGCCAGCAGCCCTTTGACAGGGGGGGCGTATGGCTACACCTTC. Translating gives CASSPLTGGAYGYTF.

This rearrangement joins TRBV7-2 to TRBJ2-3; no reliable D call. The CDR3 runs 15 residues. Germline-derived CDR1 and CDR2 are SGHTA and FQGNSA. V was trimmed by 1 base and J by 3 bases, leaving 11 bases between them. CDR3 amino acids: CASSLGAGWTDTQYF. For the CDR3, the DNA is TGTGCCAGCAGCTTAGGGGCCGGATGGACAGATACGCAGTATTTT. The full variable domain, in which reference TRBV7-2 and TRBJ2-3 provide the parts outside the CDR3, is GAGVSQSPSNKVTEKGKDVELRCDPISGHTALYWYRQSLGQGLEFLIYFQGNSAPDKSGLPSDRFSAERTGGSVSTLTIQRTQQEDSAVYLCASSLGAGWTDTQYFGPGTRLTVL.

This clone was seen once. The rearrangement links TRBV5-8 to TRBJ1-2, with 7 bases fitting TRBD1. Per the germline V gene, CDR1 is SGHTS and CDR2 is YDEGEE. J lost 5 bases, V lost 0 bases, and 22 bases had no gene match. The CDR3 contains 20 residues. The CDR3 region is CASSLESRTGTILERYGYTF. The DNA of the CDR3 is TGTGCCAGCAGCTTGGAGTCCCGGACAGGAACTATCCTGGAGCGATATGGCTACACCTTC.

This chain uses TRBV4-1 with TRBJ2-2; D gene unclear. The ends were cut back, 4 bases at V and 0 bases at J, with 3 bases in the middle. The length of the CDR3 is 13 residues. Germline CDR1 MGHRA, CDR2 YSYEKL. The CDR3 loop is CASSRTNTGELFF. In nucleotides, the CDR3 is TGCGCCAGCAGCCGGACGAACACCGGGGAGCTGTTTTTT.

This clone was counted a few times. The rearrangement links TRBV5-1 to TRBJ1-5, with 10 bases aligning to TRBD1. V trimming: 2 bases; J trimming: 4 bases; junction bases outside the gene matches: 6. CDR1 and CDR2 from the germline V gene are SGHRS and YFSETQ. This CDR3 comprises 16 residues. Here the CDR3 reads CASSFGTGASNQPQHF. CDR3 sequence (DNA): TGCGCCAGCAGCTTTGGGACAGGGGCTAGTAATCAGCCCCAGCATTTT.

This sequence joins TRBV7-9 and TRBJ2-3; 10 bases line up with TRBD1. The V segment lost 5 bases and the J segment 2 bases; nucleotides outside the gene matches: 16. The CDR3 length is 19 residues. Germline CDR1 and CDR2: SEHNR and FQNEAQ (reference sequence). The CDR3 spells CASSTLDRGRIWVTDTQYF. DNA for the CDR3: TGTGCCAGCAGCACCCTCGACAGGGGGCGAATTTGGGTCACAGATACGCAGTATTTT.

The rearrangement links TRBV5-1 to TRBJ2-3; D is undetermined. Germline assignment: CDR1 SGHRS and CDR2 YFSETQ. The germline V and J ends were trimmed by 2 bases and 4 bases, with 14 bases remaining between them. The CDR3 consists of 15 residues. CDR3 amino acids: CASSFQGLGSDTQYF. The CDR3 DNA sequence: TGCGCCAGCAGCTTTCAAGGGCTTGGGTCAGATACGCAGTATTTT.

This clone was counted a few times. The rearrangement joins TRBV6-4 to TRBJ2-1, with 11 bases matching TRBD2. CDR1 and CDR2 from the germline V gene are MRHNA and SNTAGT. V was clipped by 6 bases and J by 9 bases; unmatched bases: 10. The CDR3 is made up of 15 amino acids. CDR3 loop: CASSVLAGETGEQFF. CDR3 in DNA: TGTGCCAGCAGCGTACTAGCGGGAGAGACGGGTGAGCAGTTCTTC.

This chain uses TRBV28 with TRBJ1-2, with a possible D match to TRBD1 (6 bases). The ends were cut back, 7 bases at V and 3 bases at J, with 12 bases in the middle. CDR1 is MDHEN, CDR2 SYDVKM, per germline. The CDR3 consists of 13 residues. CDR3 amino acids: CASNKQGHYGYTF. The CDR3 bases are TGTGCCAGCAATAAACAGGGCCACTATGGCTACACCTTC.